The 23 T cell receptor beta chains in this list originate from one sample, sequenced in a study of blood T cell repertoires in COVID-19. Profiling relied on immunoSEQ multiplex PCR, and the TCRdb table lists in-frame clones only, not all of them. The sample lists some 120,000 clones, around 85% occurring once. Source material: peripheral blood. All receptors come from a woman of 80 years or more with COVID-19, enrolled during active disease.

The V gene is TRBV25-1, the J gene TRBJ1-5; D call uncertain. V was cut by 4 bases and J by 4 bases, with 11 bases left in between. This CDR3 comprises 14 residues. Germline values: CDR1 MGHDK, CDR2 SYGVNS. The CDR3 coding sequence is TGTGCCAGCAGTGCCCCAGGCTCTAATCAGCCCCAGCATTTT. This gives the protein CASSAPGSNQPQHF.

For this clone: Different DNA sequences within this sample yield the same CDR3. V and J are TRBV18 and TRBJ1-2; TRBD1 agrees at 7 bases. The CDR3 runs to 15 residues. CDR1 KGHSH and CDR2 LQKENI come from the germline V gene. V trimming: 0 bases; J trimming: 2 bases; junction bases outside the gene matches: 3. The CDR3 loop reads CASSPPQQGNYGYTF. The DNA for the CDR3 is TGTGCCAGCTCACCACCCCAACAGGGGAACTATGGCTACACCTTC.

The V gene is TRBV18, the J gene TRBJ2-2, with D possibly being TRBD2 (5 bases). The CDR3 consists of 15 residues. From germline, CDR1 is KGHSH and CDR2 LQKENI. V lost 3 bases and J lost 1, with 9 bases in between. This CDR3 is CASSPFRENTGELFF. CDR3 nucleotide sequence: TGTGCCAGCTCACCCTTTCGGGAGAACACCGGGGAGCTGTTTTTT. Complete variable domain (other parts from reference TRBV18 and TRBJ2-2): NAGVMQNPRHLVRRRGQEARLRCSPMKGHSHVYWYRQLPEEGLKFMVYLQKENIIDESGMPKERFSAEFPKEGPSILRIQQVVRGDSAAYFCASSPFRENTGELFFGEGSRLTVL.

This chain uses TRBV18 with TRBJ2-2; D is possibly TRBD1 (6 bases). V shed 4 bases and J shed 2 bases, with 8 bases lying between them. The CDR3 covers 14 residues. CDR1 KGHSH and CDR2 LQKENI come from the germline V gene. The CDR3 spells CASSRDKNTGELFF. The CDR3 DNA is TGTGCCAGCTCACGGGACAAAAACACCGGGGAGCTGTTTTTT.

V usage is TRBV5-5 and J usage is TRBJ1-1, with 9 bases aligning to TRBD1. With 3 bases clipped from V and 1 base from J, the junction kept 1 base outside the gene matches. There are 14 residues in the CDR3. Germline values: CDR1 SGHKS, CDR2 YYEKEE (reference sequence). This chain's CDR3 is CASSWGQGNTEAFF. CDR3 DNA: TGTGCCAGCAGCTGGGGACAGGGGAACACTGAAGCTTTCTTT.

V gene TRBV7-9 combines with J gene TRBJ1-2; 7 bases fit TRBD1. With V trimmed by 3 bases and J by 2 bases, 3 bases remained unmatched. This CDR3 spans 14 amino acids. Per the germline V gene, CDR1 is SEHNR and CDR2 is FQNEAQ (reference sequence). Here the CDR3 reads CASSLGQPNYGYTF. The CDR3 DNA reads TGTGCCAGCAGCTTGGGACAGCCAAACTATGGCTACACCTTC.

The chain combines TRBV10-3 with TRBJ2-1, with TRBD2 matching 7 bases. Per the germline V gene, CDR1 is ENHRY and CDR2 is SYGVKD. This CDR3 has 15 amino acids. Trimming cost V 4 bases and J 9 bases; bases outside gene matches: 12. In nucleotides, the CDR3 is TGTGCCATCAGTGCCCTAGCGGCGGGAAGCAGTGAGCAGTTCTTC. It specifies CAISALAAGSSEQFF.

V usage is TRBV5-6 and J usage is TRBJ2-1, with a weak D call TRBD2 (5 bases). V lost 1 base and J lost 9, with 11 bases in between. The V gene's germline CDR1 is SGHDT and CDR2 YYEEEE. The length of the CDR3 is 13 residues. The CDR3 DNA reads as TGTGCCAGCAGCTTGTCGGTTCGGGGTGAGCAGTTCTTC. This sequence encodes CASSLSVRGEQFF. Full variable domain (outside the CDR3, taken from reference TRBV5-6 and TRBJ2-1): DAGVTQSPTHLIKTRGQQVTLRCSPKSGHDTVSWYQQALGQGPQFIFQYYEEEERQRGNFPDRFSGHQFPNYSSELNVNALLLGDSALYLCASSLSVRGEQFFGPGTRLTVL.

The genes are TRBV7-8 and TRBJ2-1; D perhaps matches TRBD1 (5 bases). CDR3 length equals 14 residues. V was cut by 2 bases and J by 7 bases, with 12 bases left in between. Germline V lookup: CDR1 SGHVS, CDR2 FQNEAQ. The CDR3 nucleotides are TGTGCCAGCAGCTTAAGGTCAGGGTTAAATGAGCAGTTCTTC. Amino acids: CASSLRSGLNEQFF.

The V gene is TRBV27, the J gene TRBJ1-1; 8 nucleotides match TRBD1. V lost 8 bases to trimming and J lost 1 base; unmatched junction nucleotides: 9. The CDR3 is made up of 15 amino acids. Germline CDR1 MNHEY, CDR2 SMNVEV (reference sequence). This CDR3 is CASGRQTGANTEAFF. Written as DNA, the CDR3 is TGTGCCAGCGGTCGCCAGACAGGGGCGAACACTGAAGCTTTCTTT.

The rearrangement uses TRBV3-1 (or the pseudogene TRBV3-2) and TRBJ2-1; D may be TRBD1 (6 bases). CDR1 is LGHDT and CDR2 is YNNKEL in the germline V gene (reference sequence). The CDR3 extends over 12 amino acids. V was cut by 3 bases and J by 9 bases, with 9 bases left in between. CDR3 DNA sequence: TGTGCCAGCAGCCAGTACAGGGTTGAGCAGTTCTTC. Its translation: CASSQYRVEQFF.

V is TRBV9 and J is TRBJ2-7; 11 nucleotides align to TRBD1. The V segment lost 4 bases and the J segment 2 bases; nucleotides outside the gene matches: 8. The CDR3 covers 16 residues. In germline, CDR1 is SGDLS, CDR2 YYNGEE. The CDR3 reads CASSFHGDRGTYEQYF. The CDR3 bases are TGTGCCAGCAGCTTCCATGGGGACAGGGGGACCTACGAGCAGTACTTC.

The genes are TRBV7-2 and TRBJ2-5; 14 bases map to TRBD2. Germline lookup yields CDR1 SGHTA and CDR2 FQGNSA. The CDR3 totals 15 residues. The ends lost 4 bases at V and 5 bases at J; junction bases unmatched: 3. This CDR3 is CASSSGLAGVETQYF. The CDR3, as DNA: TGTGCCAGCAGCTCGGGACTAGCGGGAGTGGAGACCCAGTACTTC.

The chain links TRBV5-1 to TRBJ1-1, with D perhaps matching TRBD1 (6 bases). V was pared by 4 bases and J by 5 bases, with 15 bases between. Germline CDR1 SGHRS, CDR2 YFSETQ. The CDR3 covers 14 residues. CDR3 region: CASSPDSKRTEAFF. In DNA form, the CDR3 reads TGCGCCAGCAGCCCGGACAGTAAAAGGACTGAAGCTTTCTTT.

This clone has a single count. This rearrangement joins TRBV4-3 to TRBJ1-2; 7 bases map to TRBD1. Germline CDR1 LGHNA, CDR2 YSLEER. The J segment lost 1 base and the V segment lost 1 base, leaving 3 bases of the junction unmatched. The CDR3 is made up of 15 amino acids. CDR3 nucleotide sequence: TGCGCCAGCAGCCAAGGTGGGACAGTTAACTATGGCTACACCTTC. This codes for CASSQGGTVNYGYTF.

The chain couples TRBV4-3 to TRBJ2-6; 9 nucleotides align to TRBD2. Germline-derived CDR1 and CDR2 are LGHNA and YSLEER. This CDR3 has 19 residues. V dropped 4 bases and J dropped 1; count of bases not matched to a gene: 11. DNA for the CDR3: TGCGCCAGCAGCCCCCGGAGGAGCGGGGGGCTATCTGGGGCCAACGTCCTGACTTTC. Protein product: CASSPRRSGGLSGANVLTF.

This chain uses TRBV7-2 with TRBJ2-7, with 9 bases matching TRBD1. The J segment lost 4 bases and the V segment lost 2 bases, leaving 6 bases of the junction unmatched. CDR1 and CDR2 from the germline V gene are SGHTA and FQGNSA. This CDR3 is 15 amino acids long. The CDR3 is CASSLTMGQGYEQYF. The CDR3 DNA sequence: TGTGCCAGCAGCTTAACTATGGGACAGGGATACGAGCAGTACTTC.

V is TRBV19 and J is TRBJ2-5; TRBD2 matches at 7 bases. CDR3 length equals 13 residues. The V segment lost 5 bases and the J segment 5 bases; nucleotides outside the gene matches: 5. Looked up from germline, CDR1 is LNHDA and CDR2 is SQIVND (reference sequence). The CDR3 nucleotides read TGTGCCAGTAGTCGGACTAGTAGTGAGACCCAGTACTTC. Translating gives CASSRTSSETQYF.

About this clone: The sample has other DNA sequences that encode this CDR3 too. The chain couples TRBV11-3 to TRBJ2-2; the D gene is possibly TRBD2 (6 bases). The CDR3 is made up of 14 amino acids. Trimming removed 5 bases at V and 4 bases at J, with 11 bases between. Germline V lookup: CDR1 SGHNT, CDR2 YENEEA. CDR3 in DNA: TGTGCCAGCAGCCTCGGGGGTTCCACCGGGGAGCTGTTTTTT. This gives the protein CASSLGGSTGELFF.

This chain uses TRBV19 with TRBJ2-7; unclear D gene. V was trimmed by 3 bases and J by 0 bases, leaving 12 bases between them. The germline V gene has CDR1 LNHDA and CDR2 SQIVND (reference sequence). The CDR3 spans 15 residues. The CDR3 bases are TGTGCCAGTAGTATTGGGCAAGACCTCTCCTACGAGCAGTACTTC. Its protein is CASSIGQDLSYEQYF.

The chain is built from TRBV10-3 and TRBJ1-1; D perhaps matches TRBD1 (5 bases). V was clipped by 6 bases and J by 4 bases, with 18 bases between them. The CDR3 sequence is 15 residues long. Germline loops: CDR1 ENHRY, CDR2 SYGVKD. CDR3 protein: CAISQAGQGGTEAFF. CDR3 coding DNA: TGTGCCATCAGCCAAGCGGGGCAGGGCGGCACTGAAGCTTTCTTT.

The chain recombines TRBV28 with TRBJ2-7, with TRBD1 matching 11 bases. With V trimmed by 5 bases and J by 5 bases, 8 bases remained unmatched. The CDR3 runs to 15 residues. Germline V gene data show CDR1 as MDHEN and CDR2 as SYDVKM. CDR3 sequence reads: CASSGIGQGADEQYF. CDR3 coding DNA: TGTGCCAGCAGTGGTATCGGACAGGGGGCTGACGAGCAGTACTTC.

The rearrangement links TRBV6-1 to TRBJ1-1, with D uncertain. Germline V gives CDR1 MNHNS, CDR2 SASEGT. The V end was cut by 7 bases, the J end by 1 base, with 4 bases between. CDR3 length equals 11 residues. CDR3 sequence: CASTWNTEAFF. The CDR3 bases are TGTGCCAGCACGTGGAACACTGAAGCTTTCTTT.